This T cell receptor (beta chain) is drawn from a study of blood T cell repertoires in COVID-19 (dated by TCRdb to the early 2020s). Regarding the study in general: Collaborator samples came from the United States, Italy and Spain and covered acute and convalescent phases of COVID-19. The material from the prospective study consisted of cDNA or gDNA derived from T cells, B-cell-depleted T cells, or PBMCs. The repertoires were made available in a free public database intended to serve as a resource for research on the immune response to SARS-CoV-2. The samples were drawn from the first 160 participants of the ongoing ImmuneRACE study and from 1,254 subjects provided by 6 global collaborators. The sample metadata nearly always contained a de-identified subject ID, COVID-19 status, age in years and sex. Where available, HLA class I and class II types were obtained from metadata supplied by the sample provider rather than from assay-based typing. The dataset comprised deeply sampled blood TCRbeta repertoires from subjects exposed to, actively infected with, or recovered from COVID-19. Study-wide findings and limitations: Clinical and demographic metadata were provided uncurated, with the amount varying by source and participant.

At the junction V is shortened by 4 bases and J by 5 bases; bases outside the gene matches: 15. CDR1 and CDR2 (LGHNA, YNFKEQ) derive from the germline V gene. Including the terminal cysteine and phenylalanine, the CDR3 comprises 18 residues. The entry retains the CDR3 DNA only, 54 bases that are in frame from base 1. TCRbeta CDR3 regions were amplified from genomic DNA by means of the immunoSEQ Assay, a bias-controlled multiplex PCR. In the paper's pipeline: The number of nucleated cells in each sample was estimated from the amplification of reference gene primers within the assay. To quantify the absolute abundance of each unique TCRbeta CDR3 rearrangement, sequence reads were collapsed and filtered. For each sample, productive Simpson clonality was calculated by taking the square root of Simpson's diversity index across productive rearrangements. In its TCRdb copy, this immuneACCESS table keeps in-frame sequences only and misses some clones. Where compared with another copy, unresolved V genes explain less than half of these, and the others have no known cause. D and trimming come from the DNA, and the V and J calls and clone size come from that table. Counted in this sample were about 380,000 clones; roughly 85% of them appeared once. Roughly 3.7% of the sample is taken by the ten largest.

As to this clone: What this receptor recognizes is not known. Per-nucleotide qualities are absent, and no much larger clonotype sits a single base away.

Collaborating institutions collected whole blood in K2EDTA tubes following their own protocols. For TCRbeta analysis, collaborators shipped samples as frozen whole blood, isolated PBMCs, or DNA extracted from either of those sample types. The sample comprised peripheral blood. The sequence is built from TRBV4-2 and TRBJ2-3, and 10 bases in between align with TRBD2. This TCR came from a woman between 18 and 29 years old with acute or convalescent COVID-19. The DNA reads as follows: TGTGCCAGCAGCCCTGGCTGGCGGCTAGCGGGGGAGGAAGATACGCAGTATTTT. This sequence encodes CASSPGWRLAGEEDTQYF.